The next 10 T cell receptor beta chains were all read from a single sample in a study of T cells in Graves' hyperthyroidism and ophthalmopathy. It was RNA transcripts that yielded the amplified TCR beta CDR3 regions. Researchers ran a first-round RT-PCR on the TCR CDR3 using the HTBI primer set. TCRdb independently ran MiXCR on the multiplex PCR reads; one entry per CDR3 protein. The profile covers some 550,000 distinct CDR3 sequences, with about a sixth appearing a single time and approximately 3.5% taken by the ten largest. Source material: blood. Receptors were obtained from a woman aged 40 to 50 with Graves' ophthalmopathy.

The rearrangement links TRBV28 to TRBJ1-2; D unresolved. V shed 3 bases and J shed 2 bases, with 4 bases lying between them. Germline CDR1 MDHEN, CDR2 SYDVKM. The CDR3 sequence is 12 residues long. CDR3 amino acids: CASSLYNYGYTF. CDR3 nucleotides: TGTGCCAGCAGTTTGTACAACTATGGCTACACCTTC.

This clonotype showed up just a few times. The rearrangement links TRBV19 to TRBJ1-2; the match to TRBD1 covers 12 bases. This CDR3 has 16 amino acids. V lost 4 bases to trimming and J lost 5 bases; unmatched junction nucleotides: 8. The germline gives CDR1 LNHDA, CDR2 SQIVND (reference sequence). The chain's CDR3 is CASSTTPGQGAYGYTF. The CDR3 DNA sequence: TGTGCCAGTAGTACAACGCCGGGACAGGGGGCGTATGGCTACACCTTC.

V and J are TRBV27 and TRBJ2-2; 7 bases are shared with TRBD1. With V trimmed by 2 bases and J by 6 bases, 9 bases remained unmatched. This CDR3 is 16 amino acids long. The germline V gene encodes CDR1 MNHEY and CDR2 SMNVEV (reference sequence). The CDR3 here is CASSLRQGVKSGELFF. DNA for the CDR3: TGTGCCAGCAGTTTACGACAGGGTGTCAAGTCCGGGGAGCTGTTTTTT.

This clonotype was counted ten times or more. This chain connects TRBV18 to TRBJ1-1, with D unresolved. The CDR3 contains 17 residues. V lost 2 bases, J lost 1 base, and 17 bases lay in between. Germline assignment: CDR1 KGHSH and CDR2 LQKENI. The CDR3 protein is CASSPLPRTKTNTEAFF. DNA for the CDR3: TGTGCCAGCTCACCATTACCCCGGACCAAGACGAACACTGAAGCTTTCTTT.

There are a few counts of this clonotype. The chain combines TRBV3-1 with TRBJ2-2, with D perhaps matching TRBD2 (7 bases). V lost 5 bases to trimming and J lost 5 bases, with 15 bases between them. The germline V gene has CDR1 LGHDT and CDR2 YNNKEL (reference sequence). The CDR3 consists of 15 residues. CDR3: CASSAHRGGTGELFF. The CDR3 coding sequence is TGTGCCAGCAGCGCCCATAGGGGGGGAACCGGGGAGCTGTTTTTT. Full variable domain (missing parts from reference TRBV3-1 and TRBJ2-2): DTAVSQTPKYLVTQMGNDKSIKCEQNLGHDTMYWYKQDSKKFLKIMFSYNNKELIINETVPNRFSPKSPDKAHLNLHINSLELGDSAVYFCASSAHRGGTGELFFGEGSRLTVL.

The chain uses TRBV24-1 and TRBJ2-1, with 12 positions matching TRBD2. Germline loops: CDR1 KGHDR, CDR2 SFDVKD. Trimming cost V 4 bases and J 12 bases; bases outside gene matches: 12. CDR3 size: 16 residues. CDR3 in DNA: TGTGCCACCAGTGAGTCCAAGGGGCTAGCGGGAGGGCTGCAGTTCTTC. Residues: CATSESKGLAGGLQFF.

This clonotype was recorded at least ten times. The rearrangement links TRBV11-1 to TRBJ2-3; the match to TRBD2 covers 13 bases. Trimming at V came to 4 bases and at J to 3 bases, leaving 4 bases not matched to a gene. Germline assignment: CDR1 SGHAT and CDR2 FQDESV (reference sequence). The CDR3 consists of 16 residues. The CDR3 loop reads CASSSTSGGSTDTQYF. The CDR3 nucleotides read TGTGCCAGCAGCTCGACTAGCGGGGGGTCAACAGATACGCAGTATTTT.

This clonotype was detected a few times. This rearrangement joins TRBV20-1 to TRBJ2-5; TRBD2 matches 8 bases. This CDR3 has 12 amino acids. After removal of 7 bases from V and 3 bases from J, the junction contained 4 bases not matched to a gene. Per the germline V gene, CDR1 is DFQATT and CDR2 is SNEGSKA (reference sequence). The CDR3 coding sequence is TGCAGTGTAGCGGGGATTAAAGAGACCCAGTACTTC. The encoded protein is CSVAGIKETQYF.

Many counts were recorded for this clonotype. The chain has TRBV2 and TRBJ2-2; TRBD2 is a possible D gene (5 bases). Germline V gene data show CDR1 as SNHLY and CDR2 as FYNNEI. CDR3 length equals 16 residues. The germline V and J ends were trimmed by 0 bases and 6 bases, with 14 bases remaining between them. The CDR3 DNA sequence: TGTGCCAGCAGTGAAGCGTGGTTGAGGGAGCCCGGGGAGCTGTTTTTT. As protein: CASSEAWLREPGELFF. Full variable domain (missing parts from reference TRBV2 and TRBJ2-2): EPEVTQTPSHQVTQMGQEVILRCVPISNHLYFYWYRQILGQKVEFLVSFYNNEISEKSEIFDDQFSVERPDGSNFTLKIRSTKLEDSAMYFCASSEAWLREPGELFFGEGSRLTVL.

This clonotype was counted many times. The chain is built from TRBV12-3 or TRBV12-4 and TRBJ1-1, with D unclear. Trimming removed 3 bases from V and 3 bases from J, with 20 bases in between. This CDR3 contains 17 residues. The CDR3 sequence: CASSFGGGRARYTEAFF. The CDR3 DNA is TGTGCCAGCAGTTTCGGAGGTGGCAGAGCAAGGTACACTGAAGCTTTCTTT.